Included here is one T cell receptor (beta chain) sequence, with context. The use of a sample-barcoded 5' primer and a J-beta primer mix characterized a second PCR of roughly 6 to 12 cycles. TCRdb re-derived calls from the 5' RACE reads in MiXCR, one entry per CDR3 protein. This table has 790,000 or so distinct CDR3 sequences, just over 55% appearing once. Germline lookup yields CDR1 KGHSH and CDR2 LQKENI. The CDR3 runs to 11 residues. The V end was cut by 1 base, the J end by 6 bases, with 3 bases between. This entry comes from a study of blood T cells in healthy people across ages. The V gene is TRBV18, the J gene TRBJ1-2; D unresolved. The TCR sequence derives from a man aged 40-55 years in good health. The sample consisted of blood. The CDR3 sequence is CASSPQDGYTF. CDR3 nucleotide sequence: TGTGCCAGCTCACCACAGGATGGCTACACCTTC.